In this sample, the clone carrying this TCR beta chain turned up a few times. Its antigen is unknown. The germline gene is not matched at one end of the junction; a read error may be the cause. The sample belongs to a study of cytomegalovirus exposure and HLA in healthy donors. Study-level points and caveats: Earlier analysis found most TCR beta V segments productive about 87% or about 30% of the time.

CDR3 length: 13 residues. The germline gives CDR1 SEHNR, CDR2 FQNEAQ (reference sequence). The PCR employed 60 Vbeta primers together with 13 Jbeta primers. The repertoire was sequenced with immunoSEQ multiplex PCR; TCRdb's copy has only in-frame clones and lacks some. The data show over 250,000 clones, roughly 85% seen once. The chain has TRBV7-9 and TRBJ1-2; perhaps TRBD1 as D (5 bases). The sequence was collected from a man aged 35 to 55 in good health and CMV-seropositive. The sequenced sample consisted of PBMCs. CDR3 sequence: CSSSFRGGYGYTF. The CDR3 coding sequence is TGTTCCAGCAGCTTCCGGGGGGGCTATGGCTACACCTTC.